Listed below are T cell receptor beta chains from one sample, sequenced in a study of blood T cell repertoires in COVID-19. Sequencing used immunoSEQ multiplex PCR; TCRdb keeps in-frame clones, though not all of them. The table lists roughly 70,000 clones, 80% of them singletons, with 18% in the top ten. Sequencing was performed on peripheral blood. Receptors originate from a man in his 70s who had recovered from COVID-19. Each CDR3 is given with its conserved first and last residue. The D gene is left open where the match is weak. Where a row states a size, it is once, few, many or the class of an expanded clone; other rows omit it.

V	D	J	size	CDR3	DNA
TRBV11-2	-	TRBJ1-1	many	CASSLRGRDTEAFF	TGTGCCAGCAGCTTACGGGGGAGGGACACTGAAGCTTTCTTT
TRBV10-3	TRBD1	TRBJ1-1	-	CAISRDRGNTEAFF	TGTGCCATCAGTCGGGACAGGGGGAACACTGAAGCTTTCTTT
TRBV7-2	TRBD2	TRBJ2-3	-	CASSASGSLTDTQYF	TGTGCCAGCAGCGCCAGCGGGAGCCTCACAGATACGCAGTATTTT
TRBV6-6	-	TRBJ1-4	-	CASRQVNEKLFF	TGTGCCAGCCGGCAGGTTAATGAAAAACTGTTTTTT
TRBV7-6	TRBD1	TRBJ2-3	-	CASKSGGIDTQYF	TGTGCCAGCAAATCAGGGGGCATAGATACGCAGTATTTT
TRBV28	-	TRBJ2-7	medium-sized	CASSFSGGNEQYF	TGTGCCAGCAGTTTTTCAGGGGGGAACGAGCAGTACTTC
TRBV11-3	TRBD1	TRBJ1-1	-	CASSFRGVGEAFF	TGTGCCAGCAGCTTCAGGGGGGTCGGTGAAGCTTTCTTT
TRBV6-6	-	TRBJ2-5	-	CASTKQGSETQYF	TGTGCCAGCACCAAACAGGGATCGGAGACCCAGTACTTC
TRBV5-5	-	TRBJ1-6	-	CASSLLLGGSPLHF	TGTGCCAGCAGCTTGTTATTAGGGGGATCACCCCTCCACTTT
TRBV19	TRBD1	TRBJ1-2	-	CASSDRGYGYTF	TGTGCCAGTTCCGACAGGGGCTATGGCTACACCTTC
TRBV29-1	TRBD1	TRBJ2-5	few	CSVRDREETQYF	TGCAGCGTACGGGACAGGGAAGAGACCCAGTACTTC
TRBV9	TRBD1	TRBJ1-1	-	CASSQQGDTEAFF	TGTGCCAGCAGCCAGCAGGGGGACACTGAAGCTTTCTTT
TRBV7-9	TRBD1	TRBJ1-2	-	CASSPPGQNNYGYTF	TGTGCCAGCAGCCCACCGGGACAGAATAACTATGGCTACACCTTC
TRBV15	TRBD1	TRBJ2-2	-	CATSTRDRGRNGELFF	TGTGCCACCAGCACGCGGGACAGGGGGCGAAACGGGGAGCTGTTTTTT
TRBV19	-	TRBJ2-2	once	CASSIMGRIGGELFF	TGTGCCAGTAGTATTATGGGCCGGATCGGAGGGGAGCTGTTTTTT
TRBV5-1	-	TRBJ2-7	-	CASSQNGPSSSYEQYF	TGCGCCAGCAGCCAGAATGGGCCGTCGAGCTCCTACGAGCAGTACTTC
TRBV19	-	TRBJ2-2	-	CASVGTIVLGELFF	TGTGCCAGCGTCGGGACAATTGTGCTCGGGGAGCTGTTTTTT
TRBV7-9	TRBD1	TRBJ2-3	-	CASTPDRSTDTQYF	TGTGCCAGCACTCCGGACAGGAGCACAGATACGCAGTATTTT
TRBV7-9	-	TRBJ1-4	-	CASSLDTGGEKLFF	TGTGCCAGCAGCCTCGATACCGGGGGTGAAAAACTGTTTTTT
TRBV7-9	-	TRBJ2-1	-	CASSLISSYNEQFF	TGTGCCAGCAGCTTAATCAGTTCCTACAATGAGCAGTTCTTC
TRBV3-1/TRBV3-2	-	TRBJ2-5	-	CASSQAIAETQYF	TGTGCCAGCAGCCAAGCAATAGCCGAGACCCAGTACTTC
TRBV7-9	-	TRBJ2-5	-	CASSTQHLGETQYF	TGTGCCAGCAGCACGCAACACCTCGGGGAGACCCAGTACTTC
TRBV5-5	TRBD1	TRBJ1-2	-	CASSPGQLYGYTF	TGTGCCAGCAGCCCGGGACAGCTCTATGGCTACACCTTC
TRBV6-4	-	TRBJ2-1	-	CASRRMIGVDNEQFF	TGTGCCAGCAGACGAATGATAGGGGTAGACAATGAGCAGTTCTTC
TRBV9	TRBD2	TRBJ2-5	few	CASSEGLAGGSTKQETQYF	TGTGCCAGCAGCGAGGGACTAGCGGGGGGGAGTACCAAGCAAGAGACCCAGTACTTC
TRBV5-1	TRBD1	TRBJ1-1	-	CASSLQGTGFNEAFF	TGCGCCAGCAGCTTACAAGGGACAGGGTTTAATGAAGCTTTCTTT
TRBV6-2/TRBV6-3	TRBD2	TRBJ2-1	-	CASSSSGGAYEQFF	TGTGCCAGCAGTTCTAGCGGGGGGGCCTATGAGCAGTTCTTC
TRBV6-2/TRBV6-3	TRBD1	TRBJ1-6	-	CASSPGQALGSPLHF	TGTGCCAGCAGTCCCGGACAGGCCCTGGGTTCACCCCTCCACTTT
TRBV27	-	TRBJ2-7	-	CASSLLQGYEQYF	TGTGCCAGCAGTTTATTACAGGGCTACGAGCAGTACTTC
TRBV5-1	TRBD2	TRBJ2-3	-	CASSEGLAGYRDTQYF	TGCGCCAGCAGCGAGGGACTAGCGGGGTACAGAGATACGCAGTATTTT
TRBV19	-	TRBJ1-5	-	CASSLNRDQPQHF	TGTGCCAGTAGTTTAAACAGGGATCAGCCCCAGCATTTT
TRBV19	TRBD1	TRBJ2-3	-	CASSRKGAYHLGTQYF	TGTGCCAGTAGTCGTAAGGGGGCCTACCATTTAGGTACGCAGTATTTT
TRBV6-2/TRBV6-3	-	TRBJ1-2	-	CASSYLDRDNGYTF	TGTGCCAGCAGTTACCTAGACCGGGATAATGGCTACACCTTC
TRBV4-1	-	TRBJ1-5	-	CASSQQVAGLGQPQHF	TGCGCCAGCAGCCAACAAGTAGCCGGGTTGGGTCAGCCCCAGCATTTT
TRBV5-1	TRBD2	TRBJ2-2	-	CASSTLASTGELFF	TGCGCCAGCAGCACACTAGCGAGCACCGGGGAGCTGTTTTTT
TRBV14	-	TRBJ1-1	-	CASSSRTRANTEAFF	TGTGCCAGCAGCTCGAGAACGCGGGCTAACACTGAAGCTTTCTTT
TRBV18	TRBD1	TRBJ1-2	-	CASSPPLGQGETDGYTF	TGTGCCAGCTCACCACCGCTGGGACAGGGGGAGACCGATGGCTACACCTTC
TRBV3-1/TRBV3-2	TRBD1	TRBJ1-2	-	CASSPPGQAYGYTF	TGTGCCAGCAGTCCTCCGGGACAGGCGTATGGCTACACCTTC
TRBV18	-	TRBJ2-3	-	CASSVVGAGPTDTQYF	TGTGCCAGCTCCGTTGTCGGAGCGGGCCCCACAGATACGCAGTATTTT
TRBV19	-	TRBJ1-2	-	CASNPGRDTVNYGYTF	TGTGCCAGTAATCCCGGGAGGGACACTGTTAACTATGGCTACACCTTC
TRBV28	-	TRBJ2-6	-	CASSPSGANVLTF	TGTGCCAGCAGCCCATCTGGGGCCAACGTCCTGACTTTC
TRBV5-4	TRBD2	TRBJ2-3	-	CASSTGTNTQYF	TGTGCCAGCAGCACCGGGACTAATACGCAGTATTTT